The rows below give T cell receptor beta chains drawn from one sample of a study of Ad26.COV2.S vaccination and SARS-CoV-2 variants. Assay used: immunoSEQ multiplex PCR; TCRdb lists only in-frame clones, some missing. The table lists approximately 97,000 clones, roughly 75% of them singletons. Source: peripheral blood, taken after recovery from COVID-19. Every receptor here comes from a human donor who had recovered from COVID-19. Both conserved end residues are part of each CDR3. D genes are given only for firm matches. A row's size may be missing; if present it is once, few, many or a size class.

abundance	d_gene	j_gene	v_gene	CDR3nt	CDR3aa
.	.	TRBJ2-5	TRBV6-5	TGTGCCAGCAGCCTACAGGGAGTGGAGACCCAGTACTTC	CASSLQGVETQYF
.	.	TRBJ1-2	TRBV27	TGTGCCGCGCGGGGGGGTTCTGGCTACACCTTC	CAARGGSGYTF
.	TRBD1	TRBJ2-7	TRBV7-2	TGTGCCAGCAGCCTAGACAGGGGGGGATTCTACGAGCAGTACTTC	CASSLDRGGFYEQYF
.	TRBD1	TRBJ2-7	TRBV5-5	TGTGCCAGCAGCTTGTTCAGGACAGGGCGGACTCGCGAGCAGTACTTC	CASSLFRTGRTREQYF
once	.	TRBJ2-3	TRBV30	TGTGCCTGGAGTTTTGGGCAGGGAAGCGATACGCAGTATTTT	CAWSFGQGSDTQYF
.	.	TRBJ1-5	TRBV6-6	TGTGCCAGCACTCCGGGGGGTTATAGCAATCAGCCCCAGCATTTT	CASTPGGYSNQPQHF
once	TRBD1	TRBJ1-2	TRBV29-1	TGCAGCGTACCCCCCGCCCCAGGGGGCGAACTGGCAGGGGGCTACACCTTC	CSVPPAPGGELAGGYTF
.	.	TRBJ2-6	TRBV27	TGTGCCAGCAGTTTAAAAGGGGCTGGGGCCAACGTCCTGACTTTC	CASSLKGAGANVLTF
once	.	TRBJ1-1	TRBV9	TGTGCCAGCAGCGTAACGGGGAACACTGAAGCTTTCTTT	CASSVTGNTEAFF
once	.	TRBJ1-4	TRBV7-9	TGTGCCAGCAGCTTAGTTAGCGGATATGAAAAACTGTTTTTT	CASSLVSGYEKLFF
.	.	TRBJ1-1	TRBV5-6	TGTGCCAGCAGCTATGCGGCGAACACTGAAGCTTTCTTT	CASSYAANTEAFF
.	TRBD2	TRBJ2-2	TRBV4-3	TGCGCCAGCAGCCAAAACGGGGGGAGCTACGGGGAGCTGTTTTTT	CASSQNGGSYGELFF
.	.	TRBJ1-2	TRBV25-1	TGTGCCAGCAGTGAATCCCTATTGTTGGGAAACTATGGCTACACCTTC	CASSESLLLGNYGYTF
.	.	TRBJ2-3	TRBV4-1	TGCGCCAGCTCCCCCGGGGCCACAGATACGCAGTATTTT	CASSPGATDTQYF
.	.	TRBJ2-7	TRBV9	TGTGCCAGCAGCCCCCCGGGCCTCTACGAGCAGTACTTC	CASSPPGLYEQYF
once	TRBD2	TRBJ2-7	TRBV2	TGTGCCAGCACCGGGACTAGTACCGAGCAGTACTTC	CASTGTSTEQYF
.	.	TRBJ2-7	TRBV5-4	TGTGCCAGCAGCTTGGCCGGGAACTACGAGCAGTACTTC	CASSLAGNYEQYF
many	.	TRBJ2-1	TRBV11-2	TGTGCCAGCAGCTTAGGATGGGCAGGCTACCCGCGAAATGAGCAGTTCTTC	CASSLGWAGYPRNEQFF
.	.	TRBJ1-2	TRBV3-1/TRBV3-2	TGTGCCAGCAGCCAAGAACCGGGCTCTGGCTACACCTTC	CASSQEPGSGYTF
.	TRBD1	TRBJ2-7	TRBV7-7	TGTGCCAGCAGCCCCCGGACAGGGATGAACTACGAGCAGTACTTC	CASSPRTGMNYEQYF
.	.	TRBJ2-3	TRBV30	TGTGCCTGGACTCTAACCGGGGCTACGCAGTATTTT	CAWTLTGATQYF
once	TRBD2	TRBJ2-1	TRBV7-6	TGTGCCAGCAGCCCTCATAGCGGGGGGGCTGGCTTATACAATGAGCAGTTCTTC	CASSPHSGGAGLYNEQFF
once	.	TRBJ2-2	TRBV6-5	TGTGCCAGCAGATCCGTACAGGGTCAGGGCGGGGAGCTGTTTTTT	CASRSVQGQGGELFF
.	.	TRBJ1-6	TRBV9	TGTGCCAGCAGCGTAGACAGTGGACCGAGGATAAATTCACCCCTCCACTTT	CASSVDSGPRINSPLHF
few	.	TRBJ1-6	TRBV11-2	TGTGCCAGCAGCACCTTACAGGGAACGGGATCACCCCTCCACTTT	CASSTLQGTGSPLHF
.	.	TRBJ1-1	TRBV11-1	TGTGCCAGCAGACCCAGCCTAGGGGCCACTGAAGCTTTCTTT	CASRPSLGATEAFF
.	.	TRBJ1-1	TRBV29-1	TGCAGCTCTGGACGGGAGAACACTGAAGCTTTCTTT	CSSGRENTEAFF
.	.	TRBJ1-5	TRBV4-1	TGCGCCAGCAGCGCTGTCCTTGGGAATCAGCCCCAGCATTTT	CASSAVLGNQPQHF
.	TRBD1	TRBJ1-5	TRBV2	TGTGCCAGCAGCGCACAGGGGGCCGGGAATCAGCCCCAGCATTTT	CASSAQGAGNQPQHF
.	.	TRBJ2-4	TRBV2	TGTGCCAGCGACAACTCAGGGATGGCTAACATTCAGTACTTC	CASDNSGMANIQYF
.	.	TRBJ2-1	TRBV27	TGTGCCAGCAGTCCCTCCCGTCAGAACAATGAGCAGTTCTTC	CASSPSRQNNEQFF
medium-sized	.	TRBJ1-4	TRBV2	TGTGCCAGCAGCGGGCAGGGTCCTAATGAAAAACTGTTTTTT	CASSGQGPNEKLFF
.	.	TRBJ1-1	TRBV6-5	TGTGCCAGCAGCTACGCGGGGCCAGAGACTGAAGCTTTCTTT	CASSYAGPETEAFF
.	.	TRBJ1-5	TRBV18	TGTGCCAGCTCAAGGGAGAGGAGCAATCAGCCCCAGCATTTT	CASSRERSNQPQHF
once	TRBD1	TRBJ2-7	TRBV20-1	TGCAGTGCCGACAGGGTCTCCGAGCAGTACTTC	CSADRVSEQYF
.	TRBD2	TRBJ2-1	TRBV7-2	TGTGCCAGCAGCCCCAACGGCGGGGGTGACAATGAGCAGTTCTTC	CASSPNGGGDNEQFF
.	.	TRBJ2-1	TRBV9	TGTGCCAGCAGCGTAGTTTCAAAACCATACAATGAGCAGTTCTTC	CASSVVSKPYNEQFF
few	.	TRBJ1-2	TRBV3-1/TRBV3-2	TGTGCCAGCAGTCCCGACAGGCCTCATGGCTACACCTTC	CASSPDRPHGYTF
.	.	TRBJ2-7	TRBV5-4	TGTGCCAGCAGCACCTGGGACAATACCTACGAGCAGTACTTC	CASSTWDNTYEQYF
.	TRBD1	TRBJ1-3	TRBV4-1	TGCGCCAGCAGCCTCACCACAGGGGCCCTCAGCTCTGGAAACACCATATATTTT	CASSLTTGALSSGNTIYF
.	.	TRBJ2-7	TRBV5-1	TGCGCCAGCAGCTTGGTTGGGGGCGCGGTATCCTACGAGCAGTACTTC	CASSLVGGAVSYEQYF
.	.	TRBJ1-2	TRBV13	TGTGCCAGCAGCTTAGTGACAAGCAACTATGGCTACACCTTC	CASSLVTSNYGYTF
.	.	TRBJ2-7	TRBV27	TGTGCCAGCAGTTTACGGGGTTCGGTCAGGGGAGACTACGAGCAGTACTTC	CASSLRGSVRGDYEQYF
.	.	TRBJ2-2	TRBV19	TGTGCCAGTAGTAGTCGTACGCGAACGAACACCGGGGAGCTGTTTTTT	CASSSRTRTNTGELFF
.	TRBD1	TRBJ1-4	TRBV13	TGTGCCAGCAGCTTCGGACAGGGAACTAATGAAAAACTGTTTTTT	CASSFGQGTNEKLFF
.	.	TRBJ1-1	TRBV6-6	TGTGCCAGCAGTTTTCAAGTCCCGAACACTGAAGCTTTCTTT	CASSFQVPNTEAFF
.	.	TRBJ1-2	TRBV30	TGTGCCTACTACAGGCCCGAAGGCTATGGCTACACCTTC	CAYYRPEGYGYTF
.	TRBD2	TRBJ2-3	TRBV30	TGTGCCTGGGAGGGAGCGGGGGGGGATACGCAGTATTTT	CAWEGAGGDTQYF
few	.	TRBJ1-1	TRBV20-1	TGCAGTGCTAGGGCCGTCACTGAAGCTTTCTTT	CSARAVTEAFF
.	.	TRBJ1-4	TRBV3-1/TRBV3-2	TGTGCCAGCACCCTACCCACCGGGACTAAAGGTGAAAAACTGTTTTTT	CASTLPTGTKGEKLFF
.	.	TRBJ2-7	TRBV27	TGTGCCAGCAGTTTACTCCCAGGACCGAGCTACGAGCAGTACTTC	CASSLLPGPSYEQYF